The 10 T cell receptor beta chains below all came from one sample that was sequenced in a study of cytomegalovirus exposure and HLA in healthy donors. Primers included in the PCR were 60 Vbeta and 13 Jbeta primers. Produced via immunoSEQ multiplex PCR; TCRdb's table is partial and in-frame only. Among more than 35,000 clones, around half were seen once, and the ten largest hold around 6.5%. The sample was PBMCs. These receptors were taken from a woman between 40 and 50 years old in good health and CMV-seropositive.

This chain connects TRBV6-5 to TRBJ1-3, with a possible D match to TRBD1 (5 bases). CDR1 is MNHEY, CDR2 SVGAGI, per germline. Trimming pared 7 bases from V and 6 bases from J, leaving 10 bases between. The CDR3 extends over 12 amino acids. The CDR3 spells CASTDTINTIYF. CDR3 bases: TGTGCCAGCACGGACACAATAAACACCATATATTTT.

Only a few counts were recorded for this clone. This chain links TRBV19 with TRBJ2-5, with D possibly matching TRBD1 (8 bases). The V end lost 5 bases, the J end lost 1 base, and 14 bases lay between the germline ends. CDR1 LNHDA and CDR2 SQIVND come from the germline V gene (reference sequence). The CDR3 length is 15 residues. DNA for the CDR3: TGTGCCAGTAGTTGGGGGGGACAGGCCCAAGAGACCCAGTACTTC. This gives the protein CASSWGGQAQETQYF.

This chain joins TRBV6-6 and TRBJ2-5; 11 positions agree with TRBD1. The J segment lost 4 bases and the V segment lost 6 bases, leaving 7 bases of the junction unmatched. CDR3 length: 15 amino acids. CDR1 is MNHNY, CDR2 SVGAGI, per germline (reference sequence). The CDR3 loop is CASSLRDRGGETQYF. The CDR3 nucleotides read TGTGCCAGCAGCCTCCGGGACAGGGGGGGAGAGACCCAGTACTTC.

The genes are TRBV28 and TRBJ2-3; a weak D match, TRBD1 (5 bases). Germline CDR1 MDHEN, CDR2 SYDVKM. The CDR3 extends over 17 amino acids. Trimming shortened V by 2 bases and J by 6 bases, and 21 bases separated the two germline ends. The CDR3 bases are TGTGCCAGCAGTTTAAATGGATTGACAGTGGGATGGGATACGCAGTATTTT. Its translation is CASSLNGLTVGWDTQYF.

This clone was seen more than once but under ten times. The chain joins TRBV6-4 to TRBJ1-2; possibly TRBD1 for D (5 bases). CDR1 is MRHNA, CDR2 SNTAGT, per germline. The CDR3 sequence is 13 residues long. Trimming removed 6 bases from V and 2 bases from J, with 10 bases in between. This CDR3 is CASSEQENYGYTF. CDR3 coding DNA: TGTGCCAGCAGCGAACAGGAAAACTATGGCTACACCTTC.

Concerning this clone: A read error may produce the germline difference seen at one junction end. J is TRBJ2-1 and V is TRBV7-3, with a weak D call TRBD2 (6 bases). The CDR3 consists of 13 residues. The germline CDR1 and CDR2 sequences are SGHTA and FQGTGA. CDR3 bases: TGTACCAGCAGTGGCGGGGCCTACAATGAGCAGTTCTTC. It encodes CTSSGGAYNEQFF.

V usage is TRBV30 and J usage is TRBJ2-3; possibly TRBD2 for D (5 bases). The V end was cut by 0 bases, the J end by 0 bases, with 10 bases between. The CDR3 consists of 15 residues. CDR1 GTSNPN and CDR2 SVGIG come from the germline V gene (reference sequence). CDR3 nucleotide sequence: TGTGCCTGGAGTGTAGGTTGGACTAGCACAGATACGCAGTATTTT. Translating it yields CAWSVGWTSTDTQYF. The full variable domain, completed using reference TRBV30 and TRBJ2-3, is SQTIHQWPATLVQPVGSPLSLECTVEGTSNPNLYWYRQAAGRGLQLLFYSVGIGQISSEVPQNLSASRPQDRQFILSSKKLLLSDSGFYLCAWSVGWTSTDTQYFGPGTRLTVL.

The rearrangement links TRBV2 to TRBJ2-7, with 9 bases fitting TRBD1. The CDR3 has 15 amino acids. Germline V gene sequence: CDR1 SNHLY, CDR2 FYNNEI. Germline trimming cut 4 bases from V and 2 bases from J; bases unmatched to any gene: 6. CDR3 DNA sequence: TGTGCCAGCAGTGCCGGGACAGGGCCTACCTACGAGCAGTACTTC. Translated: CASSAGTGPTYEQYF.

This clone has just a few counts. The chain couples TRBV7-3 to TRBJ1-1; maybe TRBD1 (6 bases). The germline CDR1 and CDR2 sequences are SGHTA and FQGTGA. The CDR3 totals 16 residues. V was shortened by 5 bases and J by 2 bases, with 18 bases between the two germline ends. CDR3 loop: CASSQSTGIPNTEAFF. The CDR3 DNA sequence: TGTGCCAGCAGCCAATCCACAGGGATCCCTAACACTGAAGCTTTCTTT.

This chain uses TRBV7-2 with TRBJ2-7; the match to TRBD2 covers 7 bases. The CDR3 spans 16 residues. The germline V gene encodes CDR1 SGHTA and CDR2 FQGNSA. The V gene end was trimmed by 5 bases and the J gene end by 1 base; junction bases not matched to a gene: 11. In DNA, the CDR3 is TGTGCCAGCAGCCTTGTTGGCGGGGGACCTTCCTACGAGCAGTACTTC. Protein product: CASSLVGGGPSYEQYF.